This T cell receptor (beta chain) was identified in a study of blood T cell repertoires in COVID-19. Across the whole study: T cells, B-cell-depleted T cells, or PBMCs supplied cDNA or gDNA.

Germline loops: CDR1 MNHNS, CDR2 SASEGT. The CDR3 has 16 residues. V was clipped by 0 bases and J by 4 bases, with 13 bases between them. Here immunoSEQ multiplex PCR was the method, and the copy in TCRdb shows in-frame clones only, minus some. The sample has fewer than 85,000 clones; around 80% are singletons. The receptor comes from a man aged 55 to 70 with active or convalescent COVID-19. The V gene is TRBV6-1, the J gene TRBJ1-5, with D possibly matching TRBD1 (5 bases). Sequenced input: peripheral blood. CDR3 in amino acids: CASSEARGVRNQPQHF. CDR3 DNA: TGTGCCAGCAGTGAAGCGCGGGGGGTTAGGAATCAGCCCCAGCATTTT.